The sequence of this T cell receptor (beta chain) was determined in a study of spatial heterogeneity in lung cancer. The overall study: Detection consistently yielded more beta chains than alpha chains. In the raw reads, each unique TCR and UMI combination was present more than ten times on average.

TCRdb fed the 5' RACE reads into MiXCR, producing one record per CDR3 protein. This table has fewer than 55,000 distinct CDR3 sequences, about 7.4% appearing once. Germline values: CDR1 MNHEY, CDR2 SVGEGT. CDR3 length: 12 amino acids. V was clipped by 7 bases and J by 9 bases, with 13 bases between them. Time point given: sample taken at primary tumor resection. Tumor, nontumor lung or frozen PBMC supplied whole RNA, sequenced without sorting. The donor group consisted of around 70 patients who had untreated, early-stage non-small cell lung cancer. The receptor was isolated from a female donor with early-stage non-small cell lung cancer. The sequenced sample was PBMCs, obtained at surgery. The chain uses TRBV6-2 or TRBV6-3 and TRBJ1-5; no clear D gene. The CDR3 bases are TGTGCCAGCAAGGAGGGAGCGCGGCCCCAGCATTTT. Encoded protein: CASKEGARPQHF.